The next 28 T cell receptor beta chains were all read from a single sample in a study of Ad26.COV2.S vaccination and SARS-CoV-2 variants. As to treatment: about 20 received Ad26.COV2.S at low or high dose, single or two shots; 5 received placebo; per-sample allocation not given. Samples were taken on day 63 after the first vaccine or placebo injection. Assay: immunoSEQ multiplex PCR; the TCRdb copy retains only in-frame clones and omits some. The sample holds about 250,000 clones; around 88% are singletons and the top ten take just under 3%. Here the sequenced sample was peripheral blood, taken in a trial of Ad26.COV2.S vaccine versus placebo. The receptors come from a person between 18 and 60 years old who received the Ad26.COV2.S COVID-19 vaccine or a placebo.

The chain employs TRBV30 and TRBJ2-3; 9 bases match TRBD2. Germline lookup yields CDR1 GTSNPN and CDR2 SVGIG (reference sequence). CDR3 length: 13 residues. Trimming took 6 bases from V and 6 from J; bases not matched to a gene: 7. Here the CDR3 DNA reads TGTGCCTGTGCGGGACTAGCAAGGGATACGCAGTATTTT. Translation: CACAGLARDTQYF.

The chain combines TRBV9 with TRBJ2-5; TRBD2 aligns across 9 bases. Germline assignment: CDR1 SGDLS and CDR2 YYNGEE. CDR3 length: 16 amino acids. The V and J ends lost 0 bases and 6 bases, in that order; junction bases with no gene match: 9. CDR3 nucleotide sequence: TGTGCCAGCAGCGTAGGTAGCGGGGGAGCTCAGAAGACCCAGTACTTC. Protein: CASSVGSGGAQKTQYF.

The chain links TRBV6-2 or TRBV6-3 to TRBJ2-7; 12 positions agree with TRBD1. V gave up 5 bases and J gave up 3 bases; unmatched junction bases: 8. This CDR3 region has 16 residues. Germline CDR1 and CDR2: MNHEY and SVGEGT. CDR3 protein: CASSHNRDRGLYEQYV. DNA for the CDR3: TGTGCCAGCAGTCATAACCGGGACAGGGGGCTCTACGAGCAGTACGTC.

The CDR3 reads CASSGRTGGRRGTGELFF. CDR3 DNA: TGTGCCAGCAGTGGGCGTACCGGCGGGAGGAGGGGCACCGGGGAGCTGTTTTTT. The chain links TRBV5-4 to TRBJ2-2; TRBD2 aligns across 8 bases. The CDR3 totals 18 residues. V gave up 5 bases and J gave up 4 bases; unmatched junction bases: 16. Germline lookup yields CDR1 SGHNT and CDR2 YYREEE (reference sequence).

This clone is a singleton in its sample. The chain links TRBV7-3 to TRBJ2-3; D is possibly TRBD2 (5 bases). Germline CDR1 reads SGHTA; CDR2 reads FQGTGA. Deletions cut 5 bases from V and 0 bases from J, with 9 bases between. This CDR3 is built from 14 residues. The CDR3: CASSPGLSTDTQYF. The CDR3 DNA reads TGTGCCAGCAGCCCCGGACTCAGCACAGATACGCAGTATTTT.

This rearrangement joins TRBV18 to TRBJ2-3; the D is unclear. The germline CDR1 and CDR2 sequences are KGHSH and LQKENI. The CDR3 is 13 residues long. Between the trimmed V and J ends, which lost 3 bases and 1 base, there was a span of 5 bases. The CDR3: CASSPAGTDTQYF. The CDR3 DNA reads TGTGCCAGCTCACCCGCCGGCACAGATACGCAGTATTTT.

This chain links TRBV9 with TRBJ2-3; possibly TRBD1 for D (6 bases). Trimming cost V 1 base and J 2 bases, with 14 bases left between them. CDR3 size: 16 residues. CDR1 and CDR2 (germline): SGDLS, YYNGEE. CDR3 amino acids: CASSVRAGATTDTQYF. The CDR3 DNA is TGTGCCAGCAGCGTAAGGGCAGGGGCCACCACAGATACGCAGTATTTT. Looking up the rest from reference TRBV9 and TRBJ2-3 gives the full variable domain: DSGVTQTPKHLITATGQRVTLRCSPRSGDLSVYWYQQSLDQGLQFLIQYYNGEERAKGNILERFSAQQFPDLHSELNLSSLELGDSALYFCASSVRAGATTDTQYFGPGTRLTVL.

The rearrangement links TRBV4-2 to TRBJ2-1; a possible D gene is TRBD2 (5 bases). Germline V gene lookup returns CDR1 LGHNA and CDR2 YNFKEQ. This CDR3 is 17 amino acids long. V was shortened by 4 bases and J by 5 bases, with 21 bases between the two germline ends. The CDR3: CASSPRFPSDLDNEQFF. For the CDR3, the DNA is TGTGCCAGCAGCCCTCGTTTTCCATCGGACTTAGACAATGAGCAGTTCTTC.

This clone came up once. The identical CDR3 is also encoded by other nucleotide sequences in the sample. The chain joins TRBV5-1 to TRBJ2-3; D unresolved. The CDR3 is 11 amino acids. Germline loops: CDR1 SGHRS, CDR2 YFSETQ. Trimming cost V 2 bases and J 4 bases, with 2 bases left between them. DNA of the CDR3: TGCGCCAGCAGCTTAGCAGATACGCAGTATTTT. This sequence encodes CASSLADTQYF.

The gene calls are TRBV18 and TRBJ1-3; the match to TRBD1 covers 9 bases. J gave up 2 bases and V 0 bases, and 5 bases lay outside the gene matches. CDR1 is KGHSH, CDR2 LQKENI, per germline. The CDR3 extends over 17 amino acids. The CDR3, as DNA: TGTGCCAGCTCACCACCAATGGGACAGGGAGCTGGAAACACCATATATTTT. Amino acids: CASSPPMGQGAGNTIYF.

The table lists this clone with a few counts. The chain is built from TRBV7-2 and TRBJ1-6; 11 bases fit TRBD1. V shed 7 bases and J 7 bases; nucleotides not matched to a gene: 3. The CDR3 has 14 residues. Germline V CDR1 and CDR2: SGHTA, FQGNSA. CDR3 in amino acids: CASTWTGGNSPLHF. The CDR3 DNA sequence: TGTGCCAGCACCTGGACAGGGGGCAATTCACCCCTCCACTTT.

This clone was recorded a few times. The chain combines TRBV6-2 or TRBV6-3 with TRBJ1-2; 7 nucleotides align to TRBD1. The CDR3 contains 14 residues. The germline V gene encodes CDR1 MNHEY and CDR2 SVGEGT. The V segment lost 5 bases and the J segment 2 bases; nucleotides outside the gene matches: 5. CDR3 protein: CASSIRQGNYGYTF. DNA for the CDR3: TGTGCCAGCAGTATCAGACAGGGAAACTATGGCTACACCTTC.

This chain joins TRBV19 and TRBJ1-2, with unresolved D. The CDR3 length is 15 residues. V dropped 4 bases and J dropped 4 bases, with 16 bases sitting between them. From germline, CDR1 is LNHDA and CDR2 SQIVND (reference sequence). The DNA of the CDR3 is TGTGCCAGTAGTAACGGGCGCAGCTCTATCTATGGCTACACCTTC. It codes for CASSNGRSSIYGYTF.

The gene calls are TRBV29-1 and TRBJ1-3, with D unresolved. In germline, CDR1 is SQVTM, CDR2 ANQGSEA. This CDR3 has 13 residues. The V gene lost 4 bases and the J gene lost 0 bases, with 7 bases spanning the gap. The CDR3 reads CSVALNSGNTIYF. CDR3 coding DNA: TGCAGCGTTGCGTTGAACTCTGGAAACACCATATATTTT.

The chain uses TRBV7-2 and TRBJ2-7; 8 positions match TRBD2. Germline V gives CDR1 SGHTA, CDR2 FQGNSA. With V trimmed by 3 bases and J by 4 bases, 11 bases remained unmatched. This CDR3 region has 16 residues. CDR3 coding DNA: TGTGCCAGCAGCTTCGAAGGTACTAGCGGCACATACGAGCAGTACTTC. This sequence encodes CASSFEGTSGTYEQYF.

The gene calls are TRBV5-1 and TRBJ1-4; D is unresolved. The CDR3 is made up of 13 amino acids. Trimming left V 4 bases short and J 8 bases short, with 12 bases between. Germline loops: CDR1 SGHRS, CDR2 YFSETQ. The CDR3: CASSPPGEEKLFF. In DNA form, the CDR3 reads TGCGCCAGCAGCCCCCCAGGTGAAGAAAAACTGTTTTTT. Based on the CDR3 plus reference TRBV5-1 and TRBJ1-4, the full variable domain is KAGVTQTPRYLIKTRGQQVTLSCSPISGHRSVSWYQQTPGQGLQFLFEYFSETQRNKGNFPGRFSGRQFSNSRSEMNVSTLELGDSALYLCASSPPGEEKLFFGSGTQLSVL.

This chain joins TRBV5-1 and TRBJ1-1; D remains ambiguous. CDR1 and CDR2 (germline): SGHRS, YFSETQ. The CDR3 totals 11 residues. V was shortened by 2 bases and J by 8 bases, with 7 bases between the two germline ends. The CDR3 reads CASSFGSEAFF. Here the CDR3 DNA reads TGCGCCAGCAGCTTTGGGTCCGAAGCTTTCTTT.

This clone has a handful of counts. The chain employs TRBV5-8 and TRBJ2-7; 9 bases fit TRBD1. The CDR3 spans 15 residues. The V segment lost 5 bases and the J segment 2 bases; nucleotides outside the gene matches: 8. Germline-derived CDR1 and CDR2 are SGHTS and YDEGEE. CDR3 sequence (DNA): TGTGCCAGCAGAGGAGGGGGACAGGGAGCCTACGAGCAGTACGTC. This codes for CASRGGGQGAYEQYV.

This chain connects TRBV7-9 to TRBJ1-3; a possible D gene is TRBD1 (6 bases). V lost 4 bases and J lost 0, with 22 bases in between. The V gene's germline CDR1 is SEHNR and CDR2 FQNEAQ (reference sequence). This CDR3 has 19 amino acids. The CDR3 here is CASSSKSRDTSSSGNTIYF. CDR3 nucleotides: TGTGCCAGCAGCTCAAAATCCCGGGACACGAGCAGCTCTGGAAACACCATATATTTT.

The rearrangement links TRBV7-8 to TRBJ2-1, with no clear D. V was cut by 5 bases and J by 2 bases, with 13 bases left in between. Germline assignment: CDR1 SGHVS and CDR2 FQNEAQ. The CDR3 sequence is 15 residues long. The chain's CDR3 is CASSVMGFPYNEQFF. The CDR3 bases are TGTGCCAGCAGCGTGATGGGGTTCCCCTACAATGAGCAGTTCTTC.

The CDR3 bases are TGTGCCAGCAGCTTAGCGAGTTCTCGGATGGGACAGGGGAACTATGGCTACACCTTC. It is translated as CASSLASSRMGQGNYGYTF. The rearrangement joins TRBV7-8 to TRBJ1-2; 10 bases are a match to TRBD1. CDR1 SGHVS and CDR2 FQNEAQ come from the germline V gene. V gave up 0 bases and J gave up 2 bases; unmatched junction bases: 12. The CDR3 has 19 residues.

The chain has TRBV3-1 (or the pseudogene TRBV3-2) and TRBJ2-3, with unresolved D. There are 13 residues in the CDR3. Germline V gene sequence: CDR1 LGHDT, CDR2 YNNKEL (reference sequence). V lost 3 bases and J 11 bases, leaving 15 bases between the germline ends. For the CDR3, the DNA is TGTGCCAGCAGCCATCCCGACGGAGTATGGCAGTATTTT. Translated, it gives CASSHPDGVWQYF.

The V gene is TRBV6-1, the J gene TRBJ1-5; TRBD1 matches at 7 bases. The ends lost 2 bases at V and 0 bases at J; junction bases unmatched: 4. This CDR3 is built from 16 residues. CDR1 MNHNS and CDR2 SASEGT come from the germline V gene. Here the CDR3 DNA reads TGTGCCAGCAGTGAACCCGACAGGGCTAGCAATCAGCCCCAGCATTTT. Protein product: CASSEPDRASNQPQHF.

This clone was seen many times. This chain links TRBV11-2 with TRBJ1-2; tentative D call: TRBD1 (6 bases). The CDR3 spans 14 residues. V lost 4 bases and J 9 bases, leaving 18 bases between the germline ends. Germline lookup yields CDR1 SGHAT and CDR2 FQNNGV. CDR3 region: CASSYDGTRSSYTF. CDR3 DNA sequence: TGTGCCAGCAGCTACGACGGGACACGGTCGAGCTACACCTTC.

The rearrangement joins TRBV6-2 or TRBV6-3 to TRBJ1-1; D is ambiguous. This CDR3 is 12 amino acids long. Germline-derived CDR1 and CDR2 are MNHEY and SVGEGT. V dropped 4 bases and J dropped 5 bases, with 8 bases sitting between them. In DNA, the CDR3 is TGTGCCAGCAGTTTCAGAGAGACTGAAGCTTTCTTT. Protein: CASSFRETEAFF.

The chain couples TRBV6-6 to TRBJ2-1; TRBD2 agrees at 10 bases. This CDR3 region has 15 residues. The trim removed 8 bases at V and 4 bases at J, leaving 8 bases unmatched. Per germline, CDR1 MNHNY and CDR2 SVGAGI (reference sequence). The CDR3 loop reads CASSRSGGGYNEQFF. DNA of the CDR3: TGTGCCAGCTCACGGAGCGGGGGGGGGTACAATGAGCAGTTCTTC.

The V and J genes are TRBV6-5 and TRBJ2-7; D might be TRBD1 or TRBD2, each matching 5 bases. Trimming took off 4 bases at V and 10 bases at J, with 17 bases between the two ends. This CDR3 region has 13 residues. CDR1 is MNHEY and CDR2 is SVGAGI in the germline V gene. The CDR3 protein is CASSFLIGGGQYF. The CDR3 nucleotides are TGTGCCAGCAGTTTCCTTATCGGTGGGGGTCAGTACTTC.

This clone was seen only once. This chain links TRBV5-1 with TRBJ1-2; D unresolved. CDR3 length: 12 amino acids. CDR1 is SGHRS, CDR2 YFSETQ, per germline. V lost 8 bases and J 1 base, leaving 9 bases between the germline ends. Here the CDR3 reads CASADGNYGYTF. CDR3 DNA: TGCGCCAGTGCGGACGGTAACTATGGCTACACCTTC.